The present TCR beta chain was sequenced within a study of T cell responses to AZD1222 COVID-19 vaccine. At the level of the study: Pooling of second doses given at about 4 or about 12 weeks was done.

As concerns this clone: What it recognizes is unknown.

The V and J ends lost 2 bases and 9 bases, in that order; junction bases with no gene match: 7. Germline CDR1 is GTSNPN and CDR2 is SVGIG (reference sequence). The CDR3 contains 14 residues. Overall study findings and caveats: Baseline serostatus was positive in only a handful of AZD1222 recipients. Nearly half of spike-specific TCRs reportedly go after variant regions that carry no mutations. Females made up more of the donors, who were largely white British, and clonal diversity may have come out too low.

Data came from immunoSEQ multiplex PCR; TCRdb stores just in-frame clones and leaves some out. The sample comprises about 210,000 clones, 92% of which are singletons, and 1% to 1.5% rests with the top ten. The genes are TRBV30 and TRBJ1-6; TRBD1 matches 7 bases. The specimen comprised peripheral blood, sampled on day 0 of AZD1222 vaccination. This clonotype originated in an adult in good health. The CDR3 spells CAWSPLQGISPLHF. In DNA form, the CDR3 reads TGTGCCTGGAGTCCCTTACAGGGGATTTCACCCCTCCACTTT. Full variable domain (outside the CDR3, taken from reference TRBV30 and TRBJ1-6): SQTIHQWPATLVQPVGSPLSLECTVEGTSNPNLYWYRQAAGRGLQLLFYSVGIGQISSEVPQNLSASRPQDRQFILSSKKLLLSDSGFYLCAWSPLQGISPLHFGNGTRLTVT.